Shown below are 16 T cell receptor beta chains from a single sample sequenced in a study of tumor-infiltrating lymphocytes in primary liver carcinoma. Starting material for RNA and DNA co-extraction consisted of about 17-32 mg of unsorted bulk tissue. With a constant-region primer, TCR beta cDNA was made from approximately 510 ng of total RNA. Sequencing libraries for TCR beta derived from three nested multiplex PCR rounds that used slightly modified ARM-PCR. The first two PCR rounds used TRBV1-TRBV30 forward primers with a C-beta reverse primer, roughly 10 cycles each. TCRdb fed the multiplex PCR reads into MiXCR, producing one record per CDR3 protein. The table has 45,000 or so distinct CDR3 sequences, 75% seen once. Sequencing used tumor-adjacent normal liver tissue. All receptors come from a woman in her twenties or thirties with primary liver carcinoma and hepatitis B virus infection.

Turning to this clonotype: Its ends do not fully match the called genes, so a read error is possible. CDR3 sequence: CASSFRYQETQYF. DNA of the CDR3: TGTGCCAGCAGCTTCAGGTACCAAGAGACCCAATACTTC. The chain joins TRBV12-3 or TRBV12-4 to TRBJ2-5; D is ambiguous. The CDR3 length is 13 residues.

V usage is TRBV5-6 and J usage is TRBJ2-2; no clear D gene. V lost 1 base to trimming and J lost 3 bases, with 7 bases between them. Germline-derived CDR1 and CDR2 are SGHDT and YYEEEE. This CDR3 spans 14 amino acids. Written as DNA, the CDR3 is TGTGCCAGCAGCTTGAGTACGTACACCGGGGAGCTGTTTTTT. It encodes CASSLSTYTGELFF.

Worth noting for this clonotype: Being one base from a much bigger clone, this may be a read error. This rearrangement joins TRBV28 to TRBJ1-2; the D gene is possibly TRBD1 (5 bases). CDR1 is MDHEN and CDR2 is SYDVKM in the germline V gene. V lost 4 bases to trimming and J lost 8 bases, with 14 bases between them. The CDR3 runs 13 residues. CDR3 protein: CASSSGIYRGYTF. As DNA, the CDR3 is TGTGCCAGCAGTTCAGGGATCTATAGGGGCTACACCTTC.

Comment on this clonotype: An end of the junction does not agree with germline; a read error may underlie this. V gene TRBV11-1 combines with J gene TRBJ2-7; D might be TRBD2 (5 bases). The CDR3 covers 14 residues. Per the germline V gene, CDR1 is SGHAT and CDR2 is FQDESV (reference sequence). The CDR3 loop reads CARSLATTSYVQYF. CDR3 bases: TGTGCCAGGAGCTTAGCGACGACCTCCTACGTGCAGTACTTC.

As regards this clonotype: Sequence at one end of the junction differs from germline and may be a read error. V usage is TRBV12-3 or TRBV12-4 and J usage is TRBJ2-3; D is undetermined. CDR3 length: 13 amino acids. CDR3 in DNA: TGTGCCGGCAGTTCTACCCAGTGCGATACGCAGTATTTT. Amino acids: CAGSSTQCDTQYF.

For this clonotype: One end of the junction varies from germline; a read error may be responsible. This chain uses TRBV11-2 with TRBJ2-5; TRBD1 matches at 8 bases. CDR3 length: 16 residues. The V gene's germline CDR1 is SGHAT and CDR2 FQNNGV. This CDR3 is CASSFRLVTGEETQYF. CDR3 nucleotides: TGTGCCAGCAGCTTCCGGTTGGTGACAGGGGAAGAGACCCAGTATTTC.

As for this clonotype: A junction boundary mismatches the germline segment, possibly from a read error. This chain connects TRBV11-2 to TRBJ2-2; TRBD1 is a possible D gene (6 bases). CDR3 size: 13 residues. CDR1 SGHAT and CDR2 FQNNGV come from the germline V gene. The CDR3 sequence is CASSSTGTRELLF. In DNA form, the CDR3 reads TGTGCTAGCAGCTCCACAGGGACCAGGGAGCTGCTTTTT.

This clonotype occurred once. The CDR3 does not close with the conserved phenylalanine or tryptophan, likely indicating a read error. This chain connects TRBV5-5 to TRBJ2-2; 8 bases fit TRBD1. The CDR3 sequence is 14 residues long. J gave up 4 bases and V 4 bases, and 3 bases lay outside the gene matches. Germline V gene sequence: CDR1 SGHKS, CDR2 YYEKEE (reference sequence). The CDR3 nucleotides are TGTGCCAGCAGCCGGACAGGGATCACCGGGGAGCTGTTTTCT. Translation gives CASSRTGITGELFS.

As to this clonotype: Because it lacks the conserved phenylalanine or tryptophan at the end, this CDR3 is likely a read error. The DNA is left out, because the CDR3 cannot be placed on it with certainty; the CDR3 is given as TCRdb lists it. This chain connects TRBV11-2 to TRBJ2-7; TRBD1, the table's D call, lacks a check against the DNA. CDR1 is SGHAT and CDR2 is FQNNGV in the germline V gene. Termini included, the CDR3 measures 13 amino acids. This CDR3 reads CAIIGDRTYEQYL.

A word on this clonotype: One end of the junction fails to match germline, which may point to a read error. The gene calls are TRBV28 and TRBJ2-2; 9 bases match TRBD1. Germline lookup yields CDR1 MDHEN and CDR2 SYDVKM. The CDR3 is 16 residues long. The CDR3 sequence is CASSPWDRVLTGELFF. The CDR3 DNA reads TGTGCCAGCAGTCCGTGGGACAGGGTGCTGACCGGGGAGTTGTTTTTT.

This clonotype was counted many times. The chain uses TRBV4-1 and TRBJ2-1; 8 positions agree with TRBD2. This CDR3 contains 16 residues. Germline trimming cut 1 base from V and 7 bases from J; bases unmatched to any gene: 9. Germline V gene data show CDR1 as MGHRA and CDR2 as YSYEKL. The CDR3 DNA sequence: TGCGCCAGCAGCCAAGCCGGGACTAGGGATTGGAATGAGCAGTTCTTC. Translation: CASSQAGTRDWNEQFF.

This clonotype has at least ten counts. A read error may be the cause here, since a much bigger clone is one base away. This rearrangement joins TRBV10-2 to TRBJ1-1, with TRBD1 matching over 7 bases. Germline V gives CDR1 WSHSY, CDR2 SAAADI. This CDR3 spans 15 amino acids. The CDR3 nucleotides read TGCACCAGCAGTGAGGCTCCAGACAGGGTCACTGAAGCTTTCTTT. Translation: CTSSEAPDRVTEAFF.

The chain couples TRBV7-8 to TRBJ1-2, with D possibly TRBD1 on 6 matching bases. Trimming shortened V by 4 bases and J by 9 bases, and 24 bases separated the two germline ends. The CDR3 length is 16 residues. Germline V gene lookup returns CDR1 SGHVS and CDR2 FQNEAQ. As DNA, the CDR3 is TGTGCCAGCAGCTCGGGGGGGCCAAACCAGGAACGGTGCTACACCTTC. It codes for CASSSGGPNQERCYTF. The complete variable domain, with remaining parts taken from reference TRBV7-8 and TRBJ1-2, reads GAGVSQSPRYKVAKRGQDVALRCDPISGHVSLFWYQQALGQGPEFLTYFQNEAQLDKSGLPSDRFFAERPEGSVSTLKIQRTQQEDSAVYLCASSSGGPNQERCYTFGSGTRLTVV.

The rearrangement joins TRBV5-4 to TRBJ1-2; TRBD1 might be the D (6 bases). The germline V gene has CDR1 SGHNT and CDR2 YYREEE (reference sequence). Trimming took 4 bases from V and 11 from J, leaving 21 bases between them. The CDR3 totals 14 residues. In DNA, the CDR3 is TGTGCCAGCAGCGCTAGGGACATGGCTGGCGGTTACACCTTC. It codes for CASSARDMAGGYTF.

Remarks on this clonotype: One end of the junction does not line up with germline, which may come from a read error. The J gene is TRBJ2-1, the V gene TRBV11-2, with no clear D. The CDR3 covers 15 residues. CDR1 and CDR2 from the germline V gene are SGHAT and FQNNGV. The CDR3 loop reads CASSLDLARNNEQLF. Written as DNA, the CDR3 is TGTGCCAGCAGCTTAGATCTCGCCAGAAATAATGAGCAACTCTTC.

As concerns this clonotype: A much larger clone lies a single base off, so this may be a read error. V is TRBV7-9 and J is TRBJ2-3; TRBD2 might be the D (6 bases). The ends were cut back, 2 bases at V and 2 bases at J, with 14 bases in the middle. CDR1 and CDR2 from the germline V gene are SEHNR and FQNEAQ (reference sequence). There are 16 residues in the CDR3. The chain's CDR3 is CASSLRASVNTDTQYF. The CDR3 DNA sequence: TGTGCCAGCAGCTTAAGGGCTAGCGTCAACACAGATACGCAGTATTTT.